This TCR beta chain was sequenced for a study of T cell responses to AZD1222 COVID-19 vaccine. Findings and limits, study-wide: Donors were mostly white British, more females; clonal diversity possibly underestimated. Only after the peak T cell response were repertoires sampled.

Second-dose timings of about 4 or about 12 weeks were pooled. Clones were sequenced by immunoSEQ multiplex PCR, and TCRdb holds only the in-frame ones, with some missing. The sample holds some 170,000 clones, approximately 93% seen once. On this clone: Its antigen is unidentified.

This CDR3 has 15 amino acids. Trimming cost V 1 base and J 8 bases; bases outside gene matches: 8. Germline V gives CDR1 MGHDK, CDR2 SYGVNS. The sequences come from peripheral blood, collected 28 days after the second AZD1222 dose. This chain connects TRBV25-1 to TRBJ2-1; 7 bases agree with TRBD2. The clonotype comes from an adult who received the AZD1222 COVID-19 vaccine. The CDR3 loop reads CASSEFSGRGDEQFF. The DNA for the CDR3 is TGTGCCAGCAGTGAATTCAGTGGGAGGGGTGATGAGCAGTTCTTC.